One sample yielded the 23 T cell receptor beta chains listed below, sequenced in a study of blood T cell repertoires in COVID-19 (dated by TCRdb to 2018 to 2021). The protocol used for the library was the immunoSEQ multiplex PCR assay. TCRdb re-hosts the immuneACCESS table, in-frame sequences only. Its copies lack some clones; in the studies checked, an unresolved V gene accounts for under half of them, and the cause for the rest is not known. This sample is represented by about 250,000 clones; 88% of them were singletons. The ten largest make up around 6.5% of the sample. What was sequenced was peripheral blood. The receptors here all came from a woman aged 25 to 39 with COVID-19, enrolled during active disease.

This rearrangement joins TRBV11-2 to TRBJ2-1; a weak D match, TRBD2 (6 bases). Germline-derived CDR1 and CDR2 are SGHAT and FQNNGV. The CDR3 totals 12 residues. Trimming removed 4 bases from V and 10 bases from J, with 11 bases in between. Here the CDR3 DNA reads TGTGCCAGCAGCTGGGCCGGACTAGAGCAGTTCTTC. This codes for CASSWAGLEQFF.

The chain carries TRBV4-2 and TRBJ1-1; the match to TRBD1 covers 8 bases. J was trimmed by 3 bases and V by 3 bases; bases with no gene match: 3. Germline V gene sequence: CDR1 LGHNA, CDR2 YNFKEQ. The CDR3 is 14 residues long. CDR3: CASSHPGGHTEAFF. CDR3 DNA: TGTGCCAGCAGCCACCCAGGGGGCCACACTGAAGCTTTCTTT.

The chain recombines TRBV5-1 with TRBJ1-2; D is unresolved. The germline gives CDR1 SGHRS, CDR2 YFSETQ. Trimming took 3 bases from V and 2 from J, leaving 17 bases between them. This CDR3 contains 16 residues. CDR3 in amino acids: CASSSQQAGRNYGYTF. The CDR3 region has the DNA TGCGCCAGCAGCTCGCAACAAGCCGGGAGAAACTATGGCTACACCTTC.

The J gene is TRBJ1-1, the V gene TRBV11-2, with 7 nucleotides matching TRBD1. The J segment lost 3 bases and the V segment lost 2 bases, leaving 9 bases of the junction unmatched. The CDR3 runs 16 residues. Germline V gene data show CDR1 as SGHAT and CDR2 as FQNNGV. The CDR3 here is CASSLRRGRRHTEAFF. CDR3 bases: TGTGCCAGCAGCTTACGAAGGGGGCGGCGGCACACTGAAGCTTTCTTT.

This chain joins TRBV19 and TRBJ1-6, with D perhaps matching TRBD1 (5 bases). From germline, CDR1 is LNHDA and CDR2 SQIVND (reference sequence). The CDR3 totals 15 residues. Trimming shortened V by 6 bases and J by 10 bases, and 19 bases separated the two germline ends. The CDR3 DNA reads TGTGCCAGTAGACACGGCGGAGGGGAGGGCTCACCCCTCCACTTT. It yields the protein CASRHGGGEGSPLHF.

The V call is TRBV6-5, the J call TRBJ1-5; the D is unclear. The CDR3 covers 15 residues. The germline gives CDR1 MNHEY, CDR2 SVGAGI. V lost 5 bases to trimming and J lost 5 bases, with 16 bases between them. The CDR3 loop is CASSLDPGGDQPQHF. Here the CDR3 DNA reads TGTGCCAGCAGTCTAGATCCAGGAGGCGATCAGCCCCAGCATTTT.

The genes are TRBV5-1 and TRBJ2-2; 7 bases are a match to TRBD1. The CDR3 consists of 17 residues. The germline gives CDR1 SGHRS, CDR2 YFSETQ. Trimming removed 2 bases from V and 0 bases from J; junction bases left unmatched: 7. For the CDR3, the DNA is TGCGCCAGCAGCTTACAGCCCGGGACAGCGAACACCGGGGAGCTGTTTTTT. This gives the protein CASSLQPGTANTGELFF.

The V call is TRBV4-3, the J call TRBJ2-5; TRBD2 matches at 9 bases. Germline CDR1 reads LGHNA; CDR2 reads YSLEER. The CDR3 runs 15 residues. After removal of 0 bases from V and 5 bases from J, the junction contained 4 bases not matched to a gene. CDR3 sequence reads: CASSQDGLAGETQYF. CDR3 nucleotides: TGCGCCAGCAGCCAAGATGGGCTAGCGGGGGAGACCCAGTACTTC.

The CDR3 loop is CASSQAFGGGGGYTF. The DNA of the CDR3 is TGTGCCAGCAGCCAAGCTTTCGGGGGAGGGGGTGGCTACACCTTC. V is TRBV3-1 (or the pseudogene TRBV3-2) and J is TRBJ1-2; weak D call: TRBD1 (6 bases). V dropped 1 base and J dropped 7 bases, with 16 bases sitting between them. This CDR3 comprises 15 residues. Germline CDR1 and CDR2: LGHDT and YNNKEL (reference sequence).

V and J are TRBV6-4 and TRBJ2-7, with TRBD1 as a possible D gene (5 bases). This CDR3 is built from 14 residues. Trimming left V 4 bases short and J 1 base short, with 11 bases between. Per germline, CDR1 MRHNA and CDR2 SNTAGT. The DNA for the CDR3 is TGTGCCAGCAGTGCCCCAGGACAATCCTACGAGCAGTACGTC. The encoded protein is CASSAPGQSYEQYV.

In regard to this clone: This specimen includes other DNA sequences encoding the same CDR3. The CDR3 DNA reads as TGTGCCAGCAGCTTGGGGCAGTCCTACGAGCAGTACTTC. Translated, it gives CASSLGQSYEQYF. The chain joins TRBV5-6 to TRBJ2-7; D is unclear. This CDR3 contains 13 residues. V lost 0 bases to trimming and J lost 1 base, with 5 bases between them. From germline, CDR1 is SGHDT and CDR2 YYEEEE.

The rearrangement uses TRBV19 and TRBJ1-5; the D gene is possibly TRBD1 (5 bases). The germline V and J ends were trimmed by 3 bases and 7 bases, with 16 bases remaining between them. The germline V gene encodes CDR1 LNHDA and CDR2 SQIVND (reference sequence). CDR3 length equals 15 residues. The CDR3 DNA sequence: TGTGCCAGTAGTATCCCCCAGGGCGGAACCCAGCCCCAGCATTTT. Its protein is CASSIPQGGTQPQHF.

The chain uses TRBV28 and TRBJ1-1, with D possibly TRBD1 on 6 matching bases. The germline V and J ends were trimmed by 6 bases and 7 bases, with 24 bases remaining between them. From germline, CDR1 is MDHEN and CDR2 SYDVKM. This CDR3 has 16 amino acids. CDR3 protein: CASSTSGAGNVGEAFF. The DNA for the CDR3 is TGTGCCAGCAGCACATCAGGGGCCGGGAACGTGGGTGAAGCTTTCTTT.

The chain carries TRBV29-1 and TRBJ2-7, with TRBD2 matching 13 bases. Germline V gene data show CDR1 as SQVTM and CDR2 as ANQGSEA. The length of the CDR3 is 15 residues. Trimming removed 7 bases from V and 0 bases from J; junction bases left unmatched: 6. The chain's CDR3 is CSAAGLAGSSYEQYF. DNA of the CDR3: TGCAGCGCCGCGGGACTAGCGGGGAGCTCCTACGAGCAGTACTTC.

With regard to this clone: The junction and the germline gene differ at one end; a read error may be behind it. V is TRBV7-2 and J is TRBJ2-1, with D possibly being TRBD1 (6 bases). The CDR3 runs 17 residues. The V gene's germline CDR1 is SGHTA and CDR2 FQGNSA. CDR3 region: CASNLLARPGVYNEQFF. The CDR3 DNA reads as TGTGCCAGCAACTTATTAGCCAGGCCAGGGGTATACAATGAGCAGTTCTTC.

This chain uses TRBV6-2 or TRBV6-3 with TRBJ2-3; D perhaps matches TRBD1 (6 bases). CDR3 length equals 18 residues. Trimming took 2 bases from V and 1 from J, leaving 19 bases between them. CDR1 and CDR2 from the germline V gene are MNHEY and SVGEGT. The CDR3 DNA is TGTGCCAGCAGTTACCCCTATAGTACAGGGATGGGCACAGATACGCAGTATTTT. It translates to CASSYPYSTGMGTDTQYF.

CDR3 region: CASRIWTGLTYEQYV. The CDR3 DNA follows: TGTGCCAGCAGAATATGGACAGGGTTGACCTACGAGCAGTACGTC. This sequence joins TRBV6-4 and TRBJ2-7; 8 nucleotides match TRBD1. The CDR3 runs to 15 residues. CDR1 is MRHNA and CDR2 is SNTAGT in the germline V gene. J lost 2 bases, V lost 6 bases, and 9 bases had no gene match.

The chain employs TRBV6-1 and TRBJ1-5; no definite D call. CDR1 is MNHNS and CDR2 is SASEGT in the germline V gene. Trimming pared 4 bases from V and 5 bases from J, leaving 18 bases between. This CDR3 region has 16 residues. The CDR3 region has the DNA TGTGCCAGCAGTGCCCCTCCCCCAGGATTCCATCAGCCCCAGCATTTT. Its protein is CASSAPPPGFHQPQHF.

V gene TRBV5-1 combines with J gene TRBJ1-1; no clear D gene. V gave up 3 bases and J gave up 1 base, with 13 bases separating them. The germline CDR1 and CDR2 sequences are SGHRS and YFSETQ. CDR3 length: 15 amino acids. The CDR3 DNA follows: TGCGCCAGCAGCTCGATGTCCCCTACGAACACTGAAGCTTTCTTT. Protein product: CASSSMSPTNTEAFF.

This clone showed up just once. The chain joins TRBV19 to TRBJ1-2; 7 nucleotides line up with TRBD1. Looked up from germline, CDR1 is LNHDA and CDR2 is SQIVND (reference sequence). The CDR3 covers 15 residues. V dropped 6 bases and J dropped 2; count of bases not matched to a gene: 9. The CDR3 DNA follows: TGTGCCAGTAGCCCGGACAGGCGATTCAACTATGGCTACACCTTC. This translates into CASSPDRRFNYGYTF.

J is TRBJ1-2 and V is TRBV7-2, with 7 nucleotides matching TRBD1. The CDR3 covers 16 residues. Germline loops: CDR1 SGHTA, CDR2 FQGNSA. V trimming: 1 base; J trimming: 4 bases; junction bases outside the gene matches: 9. CDR3 coding DNA: TGTGCCAGCAGCTTAGAGGGGGCTCCCGCTTTCTATGGCTACACCTTC. Its translation: CASSLEGAPAFYGYTF.

The V and J genes are TRBV10-2 and TRBJ1-2; TRBD1 aligns across 9 bases. CDR1 and CDR2 from the germline V gene are WSHSY and SAAADI. V gave up 6 bases and J gave up 1 base; unmatched junction bases: 9. The CDR3 totals 16 residues. The CDR3 protein is CASSAGTGTINYGYTF. CDR3 in DNA: TGCGCCAGCAGCGCCGGGACAGGGACAATTAACTATGGCTACACCTTC.

The rearrangement uses TRBV7-2 and TRBJ2-1; 11 bases align to TRBD2. The V gene end was trimmed by 5 bases and the J gene end by 5 bases; junction bases not matched to a gene: 14. The CDR3 length is 18 residues. Germline CDR1 and CDR2: SGHTA and FQGNSA. This CDR3 is CASSLTPPVLAGDNEQFF. The CDR3 DNA follows: TGTGCCAGCAGCCTCACACCCCCGGTACTAGCGGGGGACAATGAGCAGTTCTTC.